The sequence of this T cell receptor beta chain was determined in a study of somatic mutations in cytotoxic T cells in rheumatoid arthritis. Turning to the study itself: Flow sorting yielded some V beta antibody-stained T-cell populations at nearly 100% purity, among them V beta1+ cells sequenced for TCRB. Study-wide points: Antigens bound by the expanded CD8+ clones were not identified. The study found CD8+ clonality increased with age in rheumatoid arthritis patients, not healthy controls.

This table comes from immunoSEQ multiplex PCR, and its TCRdb copy is limited to in-frame clones, with some not included. The sample has around 7,400 clones; approximately 86% are singletons. This CDR3 comprises 15 residues. V gave up 6 bases and J gave up 1 base, with 15 bases separating them. CDR1 is SGHTA and CDR2 is FQGNSA in the germline V gene. A single count supports this clone. Its antigen is as yet unknown. This sequence originates from a man aged 35 to 55 with rheumatoid arthritis. The chain combines TRBV7-2 with TRBJ1-1; D possibly corresponds to TRBD1 (6 bases). Sequenced input: CD8+ T cells sorted from blood. For the CDR3, the DNA is TGTGCCAGCAGGTGGGGTGAACAGGGGAACACTGAAGCTTTCTTT. The encoded protein is CASRWGEQGNTEAFF.